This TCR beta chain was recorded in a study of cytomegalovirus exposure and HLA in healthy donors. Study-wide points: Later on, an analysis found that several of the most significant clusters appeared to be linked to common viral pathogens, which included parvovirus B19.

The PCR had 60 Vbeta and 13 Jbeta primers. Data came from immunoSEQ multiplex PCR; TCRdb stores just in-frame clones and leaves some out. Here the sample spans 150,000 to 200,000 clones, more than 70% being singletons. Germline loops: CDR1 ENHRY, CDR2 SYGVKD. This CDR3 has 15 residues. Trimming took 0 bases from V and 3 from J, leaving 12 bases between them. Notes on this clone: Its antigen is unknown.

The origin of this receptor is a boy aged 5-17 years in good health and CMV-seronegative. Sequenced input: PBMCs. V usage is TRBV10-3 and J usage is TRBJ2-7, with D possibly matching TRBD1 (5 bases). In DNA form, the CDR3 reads TGTGCCATCAGTGAGTCGGGGCGGCCAGACTACGAGCAGTACTTC. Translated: CAISESGRPDYEQYF.